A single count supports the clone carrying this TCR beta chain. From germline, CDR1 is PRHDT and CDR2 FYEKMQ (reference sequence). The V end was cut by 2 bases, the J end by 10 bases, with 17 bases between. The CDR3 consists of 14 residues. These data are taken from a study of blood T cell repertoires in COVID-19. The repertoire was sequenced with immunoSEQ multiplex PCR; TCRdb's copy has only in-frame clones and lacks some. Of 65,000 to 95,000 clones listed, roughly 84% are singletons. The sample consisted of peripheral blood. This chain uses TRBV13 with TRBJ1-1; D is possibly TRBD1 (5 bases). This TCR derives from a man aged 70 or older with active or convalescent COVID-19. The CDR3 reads CASSLYGGIGGAFF. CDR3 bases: TGTGCCAGCAGCTTATATGGGGGGATTGGGGGAGCTTTCTTT.